This T cell receptor beta chain is drawn from a study of CD4+ T cells in melanoma. General observations from the study: A reported correlation linked neoantigen-specific CD4+ T cells to CD8+, macrophage and B cell function.

TCRdb's table, derived via immunoSEQ multiplex PCR, lists solely in-frame clones and lacks some. The sample yields tens of thousands of clones, almost 70% seen once. Germline loops: CDR1 MNHEY, CDR2 SVGAGI. CDR3 length: 11 amino acids. Remarks on this clone: Its target is unknown.

The chain couples TRBV6-5 to TRBJ1-2; D ambiguous. The TCR sequence derives from a human donor with melanoma. The sequenced material came from tumor tissue. The CDR3 region has the DNA TGTGCAACTTTACTGAACTATGGCTACACCTTC. Translated: CATLLNYGYTF.